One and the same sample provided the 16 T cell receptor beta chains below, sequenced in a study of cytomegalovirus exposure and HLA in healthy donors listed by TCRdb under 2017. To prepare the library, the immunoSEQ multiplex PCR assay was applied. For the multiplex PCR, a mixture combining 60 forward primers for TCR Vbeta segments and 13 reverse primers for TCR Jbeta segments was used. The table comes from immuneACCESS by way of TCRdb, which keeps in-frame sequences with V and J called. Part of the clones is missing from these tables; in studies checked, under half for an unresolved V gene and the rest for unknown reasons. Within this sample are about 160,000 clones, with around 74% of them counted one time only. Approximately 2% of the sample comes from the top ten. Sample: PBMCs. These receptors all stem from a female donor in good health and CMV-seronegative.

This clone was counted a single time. CDR3 bases: TGCGCCAGCAGCTTGATGTCTAGCGGATCCTACGAGCAGTACTTC. This sequence encodes CASSLMSSGSYEQYF. The rearrangement joins TRBV5-1 to TRBJ2-7, with 7 nucleotides matching TRBD2. V dropped 1 base and J dropped 1; count of bases not matched to a gene: 5. Germline CDR1 is SGHRS and CDR2 is YFSETQ. The CDR3 length is 15 residues.

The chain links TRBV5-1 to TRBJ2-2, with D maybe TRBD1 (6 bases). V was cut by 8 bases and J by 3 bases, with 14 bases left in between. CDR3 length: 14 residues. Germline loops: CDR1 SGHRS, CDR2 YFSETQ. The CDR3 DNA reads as TGCGCCAGTTTCGGACAGCCCCACACCGGGGAGCTGTTTTTT. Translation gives CASFGQPHTGELFF. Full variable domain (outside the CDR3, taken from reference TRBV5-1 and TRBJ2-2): KAGVTQTPRYLIKTRGQQVTLSCSPISGHRSVSWYQQTPGQGLQFLFEYFSETQRNKGNFPGRFSGRQFSNSRSEMNVSTLELGDSALYLCASFGQPHTGELFFGEGSRLTVL.

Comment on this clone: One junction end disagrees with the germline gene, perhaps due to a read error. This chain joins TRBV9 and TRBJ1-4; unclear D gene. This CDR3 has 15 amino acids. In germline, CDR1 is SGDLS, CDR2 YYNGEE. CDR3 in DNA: TGTGCCGGCAGCGTACAACCAGCGGCTAATGAAAAACTGTTTTTT. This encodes CAGSVQPAANEKLFF.

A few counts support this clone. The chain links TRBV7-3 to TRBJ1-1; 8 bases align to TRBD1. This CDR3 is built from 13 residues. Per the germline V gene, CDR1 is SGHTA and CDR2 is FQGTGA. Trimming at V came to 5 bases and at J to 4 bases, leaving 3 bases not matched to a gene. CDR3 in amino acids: CASSGGQGTEAFF. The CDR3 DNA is TGTGCCAGCAGCGGTGGACAGGGCACTGAAGCTTTCTTT.

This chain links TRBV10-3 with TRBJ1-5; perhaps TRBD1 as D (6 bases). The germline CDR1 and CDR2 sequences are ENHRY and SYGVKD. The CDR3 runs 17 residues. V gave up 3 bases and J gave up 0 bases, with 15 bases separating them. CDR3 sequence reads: CAISEGTGSFSNQPQHF. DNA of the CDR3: TGTGCCATCAGTGAAGGAACAGGGAGTTTTAGCAATCAGCCCCAGCATTTT.

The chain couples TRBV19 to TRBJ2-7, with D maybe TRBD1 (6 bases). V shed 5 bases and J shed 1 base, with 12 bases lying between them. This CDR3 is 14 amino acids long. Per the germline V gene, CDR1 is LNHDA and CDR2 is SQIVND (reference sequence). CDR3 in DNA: TGTGCCAGTAGTGCGACAGGACAATCCTACGAGCAGTACTTC. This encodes CASSATGQSYEQYF.

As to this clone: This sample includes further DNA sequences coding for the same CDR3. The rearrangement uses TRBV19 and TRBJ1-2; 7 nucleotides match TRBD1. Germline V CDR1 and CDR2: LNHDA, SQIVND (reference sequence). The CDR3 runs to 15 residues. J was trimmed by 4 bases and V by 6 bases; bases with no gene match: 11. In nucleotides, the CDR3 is TGTGCCAGTAGCCTACGGGCAGGGGGAGGCTATGGCTACACCTTC. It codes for CASSLRAGGGYGYTF.

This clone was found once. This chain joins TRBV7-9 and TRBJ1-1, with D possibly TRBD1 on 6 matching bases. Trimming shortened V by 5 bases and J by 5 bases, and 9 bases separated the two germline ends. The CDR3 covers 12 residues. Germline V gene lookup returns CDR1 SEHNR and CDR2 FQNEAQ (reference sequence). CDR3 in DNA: TGTGCCAGCAGCCCACAGGGTACTGAAGCTTTCTTT. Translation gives CASSPQGTEAFF.

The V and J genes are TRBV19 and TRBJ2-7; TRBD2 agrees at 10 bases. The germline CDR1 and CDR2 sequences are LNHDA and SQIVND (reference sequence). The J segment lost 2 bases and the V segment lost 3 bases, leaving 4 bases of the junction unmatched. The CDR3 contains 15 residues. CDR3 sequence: CASSMSSGSPYEQYF. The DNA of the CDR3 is TGTGCCAGTAGTATGTCTAGCGGGAGTCCCTACGAGCAGTACTTC.

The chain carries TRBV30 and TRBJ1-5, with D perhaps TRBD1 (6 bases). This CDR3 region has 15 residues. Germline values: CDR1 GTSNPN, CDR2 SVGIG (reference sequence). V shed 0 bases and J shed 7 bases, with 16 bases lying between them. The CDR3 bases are TGTGCCTGGAGTGTACTTCGGGGCAGGGGCCAGCCCCAGCATTTT. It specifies CAWSVLRGRGQPQHF.

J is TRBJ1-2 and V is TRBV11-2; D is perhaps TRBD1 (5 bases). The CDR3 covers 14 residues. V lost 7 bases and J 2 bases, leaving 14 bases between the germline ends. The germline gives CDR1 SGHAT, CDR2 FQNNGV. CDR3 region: CASTLQGYNYGYTF. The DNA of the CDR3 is TGTGCCAGCACCCTCCAGGGTTACAACTATGGCTACACCTTC.

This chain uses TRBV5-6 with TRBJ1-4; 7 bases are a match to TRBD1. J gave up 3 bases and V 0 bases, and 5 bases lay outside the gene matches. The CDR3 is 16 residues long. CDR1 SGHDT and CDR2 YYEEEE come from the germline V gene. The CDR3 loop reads CASSLDRGPPNEKLFF. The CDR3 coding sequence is TGTGCCAGCAGCTTGGACAGGGGACCTCCTAATGAAAAACTGTTTTTT.

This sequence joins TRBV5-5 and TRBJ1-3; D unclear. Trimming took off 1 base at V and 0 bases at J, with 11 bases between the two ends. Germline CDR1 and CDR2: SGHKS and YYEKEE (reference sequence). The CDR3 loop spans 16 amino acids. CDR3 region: CASSLTASSSGNTIYF. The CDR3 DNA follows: TGTGCCAGCAGCTTGACAGCTTCGAGCTCTGGAAACACCATATATTTT.

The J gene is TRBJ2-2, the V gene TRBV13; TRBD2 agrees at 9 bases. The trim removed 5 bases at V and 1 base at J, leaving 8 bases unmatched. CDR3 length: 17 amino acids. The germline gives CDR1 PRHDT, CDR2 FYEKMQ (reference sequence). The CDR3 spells CASSPRTSALNTGELFF. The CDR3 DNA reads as TGTGCCAGCAGCCCCCGGACTAGCGCCTTGAACACCGGGGAGCTGTTTTTT.

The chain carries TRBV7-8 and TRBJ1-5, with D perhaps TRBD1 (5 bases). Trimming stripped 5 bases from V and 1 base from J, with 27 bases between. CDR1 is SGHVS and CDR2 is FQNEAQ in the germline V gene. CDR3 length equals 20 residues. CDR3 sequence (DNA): TGTGCCAGCAGCAAAACTCCAGGGTGGTTGGGTATGCCGAGCAATCAGCCCCAGCATTTT. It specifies CASSKTPGWLGMPSNQPQHF.

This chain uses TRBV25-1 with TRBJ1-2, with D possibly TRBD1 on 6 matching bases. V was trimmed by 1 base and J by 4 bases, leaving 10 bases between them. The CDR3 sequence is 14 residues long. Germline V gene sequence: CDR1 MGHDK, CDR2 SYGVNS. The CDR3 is CASSELEQGYGYTF. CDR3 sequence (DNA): TGTGCCAGCAGTGAATTGGAACAGGGCTATGGCTACACCTTC.